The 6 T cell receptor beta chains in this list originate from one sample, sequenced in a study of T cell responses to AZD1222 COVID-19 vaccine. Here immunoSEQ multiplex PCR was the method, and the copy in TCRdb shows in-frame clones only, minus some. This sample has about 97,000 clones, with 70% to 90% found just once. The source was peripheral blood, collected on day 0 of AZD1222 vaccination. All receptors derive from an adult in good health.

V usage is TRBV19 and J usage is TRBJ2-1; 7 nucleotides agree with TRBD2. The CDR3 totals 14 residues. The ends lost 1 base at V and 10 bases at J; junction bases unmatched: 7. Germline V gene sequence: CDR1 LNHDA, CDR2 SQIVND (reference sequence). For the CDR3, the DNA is TGTGCCAGTAGTATAGGGGACTACTGGGAGGAGCAGTTCTTC. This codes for CASSIGDYWEEQFF.

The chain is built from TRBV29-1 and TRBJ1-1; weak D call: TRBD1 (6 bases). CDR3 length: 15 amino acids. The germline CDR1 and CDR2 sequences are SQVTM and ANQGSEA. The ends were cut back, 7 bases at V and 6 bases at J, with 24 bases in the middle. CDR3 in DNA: TGCAGCGCCGAGGGGGGACCCGCCGAGGGGCCTGAAGCTTTCTTT. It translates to CSAEGGPAEGPEAFF.

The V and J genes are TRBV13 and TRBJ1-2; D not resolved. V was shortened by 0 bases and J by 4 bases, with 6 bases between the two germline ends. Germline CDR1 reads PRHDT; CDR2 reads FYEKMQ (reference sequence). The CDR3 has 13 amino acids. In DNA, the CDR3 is TGTGCCAGCAGCTTAGGAGGCAGCTATGGCTACACCTTC. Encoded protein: CASSLGGSYGYTF.

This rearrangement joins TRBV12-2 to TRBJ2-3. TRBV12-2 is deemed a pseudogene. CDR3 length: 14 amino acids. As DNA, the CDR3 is TGTGCAAGTCGCTTGGTTCCCCATATTGATACGCAGTATTTT. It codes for CASRLVPHIDTQYF.

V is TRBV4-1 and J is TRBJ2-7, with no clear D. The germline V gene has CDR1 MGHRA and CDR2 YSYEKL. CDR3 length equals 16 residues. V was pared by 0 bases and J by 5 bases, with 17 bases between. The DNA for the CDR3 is TGCGCCAGCAGCCAAGATATTACAAGACGGTGGGACGAGCAGTACTTC. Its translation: CASSQDITRRWDEQYF.

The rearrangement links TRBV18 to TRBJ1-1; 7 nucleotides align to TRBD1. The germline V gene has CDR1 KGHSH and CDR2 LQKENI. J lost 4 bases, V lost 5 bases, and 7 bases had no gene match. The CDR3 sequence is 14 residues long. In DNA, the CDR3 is TGTGCCAGCTCAGCAGACAGGGCCATCACTGAAGCTTTCTTT. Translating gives CASSADRAITEAFF.